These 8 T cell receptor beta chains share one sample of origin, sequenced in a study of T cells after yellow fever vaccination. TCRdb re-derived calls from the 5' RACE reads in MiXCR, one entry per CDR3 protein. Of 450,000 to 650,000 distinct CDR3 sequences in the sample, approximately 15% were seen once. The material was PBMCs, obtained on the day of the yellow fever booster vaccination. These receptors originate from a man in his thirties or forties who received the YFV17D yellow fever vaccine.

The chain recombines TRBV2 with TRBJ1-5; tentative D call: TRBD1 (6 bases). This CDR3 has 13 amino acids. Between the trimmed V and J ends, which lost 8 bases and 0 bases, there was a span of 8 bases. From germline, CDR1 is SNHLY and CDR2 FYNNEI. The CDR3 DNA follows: TGTGCCAGCTACAGGGATAGCAATCAGCCCCAGCATTTT. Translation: CASYRDSNQPQHF. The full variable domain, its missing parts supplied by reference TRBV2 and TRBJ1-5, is EPEVTQTPSHQVTQMGQEVILRCVPISNHLYFYWYRQILGQKVEFLVSFYNNEISEKSEIFDDQFSVERPDGSNFTLKIRSTKLEDSAMYFCASYRDSNQPQHFGDGTRLSIL.

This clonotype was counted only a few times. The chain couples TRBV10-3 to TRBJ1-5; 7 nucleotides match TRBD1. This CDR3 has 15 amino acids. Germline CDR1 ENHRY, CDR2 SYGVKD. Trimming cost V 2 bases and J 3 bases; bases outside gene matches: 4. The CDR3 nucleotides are TGTGCCATCAGTGAGGGGGGACAGTCCAATCAGCCCCAGCATTTT. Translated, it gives CAISEGGQSNQPQHF.

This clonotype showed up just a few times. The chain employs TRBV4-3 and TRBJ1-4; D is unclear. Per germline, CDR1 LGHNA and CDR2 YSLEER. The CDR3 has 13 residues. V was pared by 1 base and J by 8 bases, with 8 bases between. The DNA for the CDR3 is TGCGCCAGCAGCCAAGGAGTGCGGGAAAAACTGTTTTTT. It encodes CASSQGVREKLFF.

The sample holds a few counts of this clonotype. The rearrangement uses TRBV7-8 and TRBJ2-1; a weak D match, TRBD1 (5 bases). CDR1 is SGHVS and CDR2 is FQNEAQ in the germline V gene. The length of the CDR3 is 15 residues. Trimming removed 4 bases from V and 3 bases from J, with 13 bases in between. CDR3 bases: TGTGCCAGCAGCTCCTGGACAACAAACTACAATGAGCAGTTCTTC. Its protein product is CASSSWTTNYNEQFF. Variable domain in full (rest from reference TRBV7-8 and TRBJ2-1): GAGVSQSPRYKVAKRGQDVALRCDPISGHVSLFWYQQALGQGPEFLTYFQNEAQLDKSGLPSDRFFAERPEGSVSTLKIQRTQQEDSAVYLCASSSWTTNYNEQFFGPGTRLTVL.

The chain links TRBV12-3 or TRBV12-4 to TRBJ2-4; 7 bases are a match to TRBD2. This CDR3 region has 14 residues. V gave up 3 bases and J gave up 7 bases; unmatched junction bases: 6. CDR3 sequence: CASSLLAVENIQYF. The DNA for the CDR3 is TGTGCCAGCAGTTTGCTAGCGGTGGAGAACATTCAGTACTTC.

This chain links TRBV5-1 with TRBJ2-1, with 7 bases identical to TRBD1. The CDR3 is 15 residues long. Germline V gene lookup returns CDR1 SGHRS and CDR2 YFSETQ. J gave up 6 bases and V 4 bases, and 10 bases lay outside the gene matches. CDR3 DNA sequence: TGCGCCAGCAGCCCAGGCTGGGACAGAACCAATGAGCAGTTCTTC. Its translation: CASSPGWDRTNEQFF.

This CDR3 reads CASSPPSVETQYF. The CDR3 nucleotides read TGTGCCAGCTCACCACCGAGCGTAGAGACCCAGTACTTC. The chain couples TRBV18 to TRBJ2-5; D gene uncertain. CDR1 is KGHSH and CDR2 is LQKENI in the germline V gene. The CDR3 covers 13 residues. The V gene lost 0 bases and the J gene lost 4 bases, with 6 bases spanning the gap.

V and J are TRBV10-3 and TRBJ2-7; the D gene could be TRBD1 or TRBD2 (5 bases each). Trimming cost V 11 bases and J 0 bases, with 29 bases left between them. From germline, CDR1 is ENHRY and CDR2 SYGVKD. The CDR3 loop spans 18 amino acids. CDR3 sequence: CAPGTPLPSRDCSYEQYF. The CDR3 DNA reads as TGTGCCCCCGGGACCCCCCTACCCTCTCGGGATTGCTCCTACGAGCAGTACTTC.